The sequence of this T cell receptor beta chain was determined in a study of blood T cell repertoires in COVID-19. Study-level information: Researchers got acute and convalescent COVID-19 samples from the United States, Italy and Spain. PBMCs, B-cell-depleted T cells, or T cells provided the cDNA or gDNA that made up the material.

Per the study methods: Amplifying reference gene primers gave estimates of nucleated cell counts. Profiled with immunoSEQ multiplex PCR; TCRdb holds only in-frame clones, not every one. V and J calls and clone size are copied from that table; D and trimming were computed from the DNA. The sample consists of about 86,000 clones, over 70% of them appearing once. CDR1 MNHEY and CDR2 SMNVEV come from the germline V gene (reference sequence). There are 13 residues in the CDR3. With 8 bases clipped from V and 8 bases from J, the junction kept 8 bases outside the gene matches. The sequenced material came from peripheral blood. The clonotype originates from a human donor in a cohort sampled during active COVID-19. The chain couples TRBV27 to TRBJ2-4; TRBD1 agrees at 8 bases. The CDR3 region has the DNA TGTGCCAGCTCGAGGCAGGGGGCGGACATTCAGTACTTC. As protein: CASSRQGADIQYF.